The rows below give T cell receptor beta chains drawn from one sample of a study of shared clonotypes between healthy human individuals. Data came from immunoSEQ multiplex PCR; TCRdb stores just in-frame clones and leaves some out. The sample contains roughly 890,000 clones, 80% to 95% of which appear only once. The material sequenced was naive CD8+ T cells sorted from blood. Receptor source: a man aged 25-45 years in good health. Each CDR3 is given with its conserved first and last residue. The D gene is left open where the match is weak. Expanded clones get a size class; other rows say once, few or many, or leave the size out.

TRBV13	TRBJ2-3	-	-	TGTGCCAGCAGCAGCAGGGGATCTAGCACAGATACGCAGTATTTT	CASSSRGSSTDTQYF
TRBV6-1	TRBJ1-1	-	-	TGTGCCAGCAGTGAAGCGCGAGGGGCTTTCTTT	CASSEARGAFF
TRBV4-2	TRBJ2-2	-	-	TGTGCCAGCAGCCAAACCGAAGCAGGGGGACTTATCACCGGGGAGCTGTTTTTT	CASSQTEAGGLITGELFF
TRBV6-1	TRBJ2-7	-	-	TGTGCCAGCAGTCCTAATAAGGGGGTGCCCTACGAGCAGTACTTC	CASSPNKGVPYEQYF
TRBV29-1	TRBJ2-7	-	-	TGCAGCGTTGTATCAGGGGCGAACCCCTACGAGCAGTACTTC	CSVVSGANPYEQYF
TRBV29-1	TRBJ2-1	TRBD2	-	TGCAGCGTGGGGGGACTAGCGGGTGAGAGCTCCTACAATGAGCAGTTCTTC	CSVGGLAGESSYNEQFF
TRBV28	TRBJ1-2	-	-	TGTGCCAGCAGTAAACCTTTAGGCGGGAGCTATGGCTACACCTTC	CASSKPLGGSYGYTF
TRBV7-9	TRBJ2-7	-	-	TGTGCCAGCAGCCGACAAGTCTACGAGCAGTACTTC	CASSRQVYEQYF
TRBV14	TRBJ2-7	-	few	TGTGCCAGCAGCCAAGATTCCCACGAGCAGTACTTC	CASSQDSHEQYF
TRBV30	TRBJ2-1	-	once	TGTGCCTGGACCGCCCTAGCGTCGCACAATGAGCAGTTCTTC	CAWTALASHNEQFF
TRBV11-1	TRBJ2-1	-	-	TGTGCCAGCAGCCCAGGACAGCCCGACGAGTTCTTC	CASSPGQPDEFF
TRBV2	TRBJ2-2	TRBD2	-	TGTGCCAGCCGGGGGGGACCCGGGGAGCTGTTTTTT	CASRGGPGELFF
TRBV29-1	TRBJ2-1	TRBD2	-	TGCAGCGTTTGGACTAGCGGGCCGTCCTACAATGAGCAGTTCTTC	CSVWTSGPSYNEQFF
TRBV28	TRBJ2-2	TRBD1	-	TGTGCCAGCAGTACCGGGACAGGGTCCACCGGGGAGCTGTTTTTT	CASSTGTGSTGELFF
TRBV7-2	TRBJ2-7	-	-	TGTGCCAGCAGCCTCAACGGTCCCTACGAGCAGTACTTC	CASSLNGPYEQYF
TRBV6-5	TRBJ2-1	-	-	TGTGCCAGCAGTTACCAAACCCCGGGACCCCTAGAGGAGCAGTTCTTC	CASSYQTPGPLEEQFF
TRBV19	TRBJ2-7	TRBD2	-	TGTGCCAGTAGTATGGTAGGGGGACTAGCGATCTACGAGCAGTACTTC	CASSMVGGLAIYEQYF
TRBV28	TRBJ2-1	-	-	TGTGCCAGCAGTTTAGTAAGCTCCTACAATGAGCAGTTCTTC	CASSLVSSYNEQFF
TRBV27	TRBJ2-5	-	once	TGTGCCAGCAGTCCCCTATGGGAGACCCAGTACTTC	CASSPLWETQYF
TRBV4-2	TRBJ2-7	-	-	TGTGCCAGCAGCCAAGAAGGGTCAGGGAGCTCCTACGAGCAGTACTTC	CASSQEGSGSSYEQYF
TRBV7-9	TRBJ2-7	-	-	TGTGCCAGCAGCTTAACTTCTTACGAGCAGTACTTC	CASSLTSYEQYF
TRBV9	TRBJ2-2	-	once	TGTGCCAGCAGCGTAGGCGGTGGGACGGGGGAGCTGTTTTTT	CASSVGGGTGELFF
TRBV9	TRBJ2-2	-	-	TGTGCCAGCAGCGTAGAGCTAGCGCCGAACACCGGGGAGCTGTTTTTT	CASSVELAPNTGELFF
TRBV6-1	TRBJ2-1	-	-	TGTGCCAGCAGTGACACACCACGGGGCGAGCAGTTCTTC	CASSDTPRGEQFF
TRBV28	TRBJ2-1	-	-	TGTGCCAGCAGCCTAGGGGCGGAATACAATGAGCAGTTCTTC	CASSLGAEYNEQFF